This T cell receptor (beta chain) was recovered during a study of T cell changes during pregnancy in multiple sclerosis. Per germline, CDR1 MNHEY and CDR2 SMNVEV (reference sequence). V lost 4 bases to trimming and J lost 1 base, with 24 bases between them. The CDR3 length is 19 residues. Sequenced by immunoSEQ multiplex PCR; TCRdb stores in-frame clones only, minus some. This sample has about 89,000 clones, with roughly 94% found just once. The sequence derives from a female donor with multiple sclerosis, enrolled in a pregnancy study. The chain joins TRBV27 to TRBJ2-3; a weak D match, TRBD2 (6 bases). Sequencing used peripheral blood, obtained in the third trimester of pregnancy. This CDR3 is CASSSTPPGGDWGTDTQYF. CDR3 sequence (DNA): TGTGCCAGCAGTTCCACCCCCCCCGGCGGGGATTGGGGCACAGATACGCAGTATTTT.